This T cell receptor (beta chain) was profiled in a study of shared clonotypes between healthy human individuals. The study, taken as a whole, reports: Generation probabilities were higher for clonotypes shared across all four sorted-subset donors than for unshared ones. The study found about 4.6% of naive CD4 clonotypes shared across a handful of donors.

This clone was picked up one time. Its antigen is undetermined. Germline V gene sequence: CDR1 MNHEY, CDR2 SMNVEV (reference sequence). V lost 8 bases, J lost 6 bases, and 11 bases lay in between. The CDR3 is made up of 11 amino acids. The table came from immunoSEQ multiplex PCR; TCRdb's copy has only in-frame clones and leaves some out. The table shows a few million clones, with just over 90% occurring only once. Naive CD8 isolation took CD45RO-negative cells positively selected for CCR7 and excluded terminally differentiated effector memory CD45RA+ cells. The TCR originated in a man aged 18 to 35 in good health. Some clones in this sample may be carry-over from other donors' samples. Material: naive CD8+ T cells from PBMCs. The V and J genes are TRBV27 and TRBJ2-7; D not resolved. The CDR3 loop reads CASGSWGEQYF. DNA for the CDR3: TGTGCCAGCGGATCATGGGGCGAGCAGTACTTC.